These 24 T cell receptor beta chains were sequenced from one sample in a study of blood T cell repertoires in COVID-19. TCRdb's copy holds only in-frame clones and misses some; the assay was immunoSEQ multiplex PCR. The sample carries 55,000 to 85,000 clones, roughly 85% recorded once. Sequenced: peripheral blood. The receptors shown here come from a human donor in a cohort sampled during active COVID-19.

This clone occurred once. V and J are TRBV7-2 and TRBJ1-6, with 7 bases identical to TRBD1. The trim removed 2 bases at V and 7 bases at J, leaving 5 bases unmatched. The CDR3 is 15 residues long. Per germline, CDR1 SGHTA and CDR2 FQGNSA. The CDR3 spells CASSLTGTVNSPLHF. The CDR3 nucleotides read TGTGCCAGCAGCTTAACAGGGACAGTAAATTCACCCCTCCACTTT.

The J gene is TRBJ1-2, the V gene TRBV3-1 (or the pseudogene TRBV3-2), with TRBD1 identical over 9 bases. Germline V gene data show CDR1 as LGHDT and CDR2 as YNNKEL (reference sequence). The CDR3 loop spans 18 amino acids. Trimming removed 1 base from V and 7 bases from J; junction bases left unmatched: 16. As DNA, the CDR3 is TGTGCCAGCAGCCAAGGGGGACAGGGCGCCTTATTTTCGGGTGGCTACACCTTC. Residues: CASSQGGQGALFSGGYTF.

This sequence joins TRBV7-8 and TRBJ2-2; D may be TRBD1 (6 bases). CDR1 SGHVS and CDR2 FQNEAQ come from the germline V gene. V lost 4 bases and J lost 4, with 10 bases in between. The CDR3 extends over 14 amino acids. In DNA, the CDR3 is TGTGCCAGCAGCTCCGGACAGATCACCGGGGAGCTGTTTTTT. Protein product: CASSSGQITGELFF.

This chain joins TRBV5-1 and TRBJ2-7, with 7 bases aligning to TRBD2. Germline V gene sequence: CDR1 SGHRS, CDR2 YFSETQ. The CDR3 is 16 residues long. The junction had 15 bases not matched to a gene; V was cut back by 2 bases and J by 7 bases. The CDR3 loop is CASSLSRMERGVEQYF. CDR3 nucleotides: TGCGCCAGCAGCTTATCCCGGATGGAGCGGGGCGTAGAGCAGTACTTC.

There are a few counts of this clone. The gene calls are TRBV6-5 and TRBJ1-1; weak D call: TRBD1 (5 bases). This CDR3 has 16 amino acids. The germline V gene has CDR1 MNHEY and CDR2 SVGAGI. Trimming pared 2 bases from V and 3 bases from J, leaving 16 bases between. The CDR3 sequence is CASSYGPRVGDTEAFF. The CDR3 nucleotides are TGTGCCAGCAGTTACGGCCCCAGGGTCGGCGACACTGAAGCTTTCTTT.

This clone has just one count. The chain is built from TRBV9 and TRBJ2-7; 10 nucleotides agree with TRBD2. V lost 0 bases to trimming and J lost 6 bases; unmatched junction nucleotides: 9. Looked up from germline, CDR1 is SGDLS and CDR2 is YYNGEE. This CDR3 has 16 residues. This CDR3 reads CASSVESSGGLGEQYF. CDR3 nucleotides: TGTGCCAGCAGCGTAGAATCTAGCGGGGGCCTCGGCGAGCAGTACTTC.

The rearrangement joins TRBV14 to TRBJ2-5; 7 nucleotides line up with TRBD2. V was pared by 0 bases and J by 4 bases, with 11 bases of the junction left unmatched. The germline V gene has CDR1 SGHDN and CDR2 FVKESK. This CDR3 comprises 17 residues. CDR3 nucleotides: TGTGCCAGCAGCCAAGACAGGCGGGAGTTAGTGTCAGAGACCCAGTACTTC. It yields the protein CASSQDRRELVSETQYF.

The rearrangement joins TRBV5-6 to TRBJ1-3, with D perhaps matching TRBD1 (6 bases). Germline assignment: CDR1 SGHDT and CDR2 YYEEEE. The CDR3 is made up of 17 amino acids. V lost 4 bases and J lost 1, with 18 bases in between. The CDR3 DNA reads TGTGCCAGCAGCATGGGCCCTACAGGGCCATCTGGAAACACCATATATTTT. As protein: CASSMGPTGPSGNTIYF. Looking up the rest from reference TRBV5-6 and TRBJ1-3 gives the full variable domain: DAGVTQSPTHLIKTRGQQVTLRCSPKSGHDTVSWYQQALGQGPQFIFQYYEEEERQRGNFPDRFSGHQFPNYSSELNVNALLLGDSALYLCASSMGPTGPSGNTIYFGEGSWLTVV.

This chain links TRBV21-1 with TRBJ2-1; the table's D call of TRBD2 was not tested on the DNA. TRBV21-1 is a recognized pseudogene. The CDR3 is made up of 19 amino acids. CDR3 loop: CANSKAPRTSGSSFGEQFF. CDR3 sequence (DNA): TGTGCCAACAGCAAAGCCCCCCGGACTAGCGGGAGTTCCTTTGGGGAGCAGTTCTTC.

The chain carries TRBV6-1 and TRBJ2-1; 10 nucleotides agree with TRBD2. The CDR3 is made up of 13 amino acids. Germline trimming cut 1 base from V and 9 bases from J; bases unmatched to any gene: 0. CDR1 is MNHNS, CDR2 SASEGT, per germline. This chain's CDR3 is CASSEGLAGEQFF. DNA of the CDR3: TGTGCCAGCAGTGAAGGACTAGCGGGTGAGCAGTTCTTC.

This rearrangement joins TRBV5-1 to TRBJ2-7; D is uncertain. V lost 4 bases and J 5 bases, leaving 7 bases between the germline ends. CDR1 is SGHRS, CDR2 YFSETQ, per germline. This CDR3 is built from 11 residues. CDR3 region: CASSAVDEQYF. In DNA, the CDR3 is TGCGCCAGCAGCGCCGTAGACGAGCAGTACTTC. The full variable domain, its missing parts supplied by reference TRBV5-1 and TRBJ2-7, is KAGVTQTPRYLIKTRGQQVTLSCSPISGHRSVSWYQQTPGQGLQFLFEYFSETQRNKGNFPGRFSGRQFSNSRSEMNVSTLELGDSALYLCASSAVDEQYFGPGTRLTVT.

This clone was detected once. V and J are TRBV3-1 (or the pseudogene TRBV3-2) and TRBJ1-3; tentative D call: TRBD1 (5 bases). This CDR3 is 15 amino acids long. The germline V gene has CDR1 LGHDT and CDR2 YNNKEL (reference sequence). The germline V and J ends were trimmed by 10 bases and 1 base, with 17 bases remaining between them. Here the CDR3 DNA reads TGTGCCACGGCCCCGGCAGGGCTGTCTGGAAACACCATATATTTT. It is translated as CATAPAGLSGNTIYF.

This chain links TRBV7-9 with TRBJ1-1, with D possibly matching TRBD1 (5 bases). This CDR3 has 15 residues. Germline V gene data show CDR1 as SEHNR and CDR2 as FQNEAQ (reference sequence). V lost 2 bases and J lost 1, with 11 bases in between. CDR3 protein: CASSLLMGGNTEAFF. The CDR3 DNA reads TGTGCCAGCAGCTTATTGATGGGGGGGAACACTGAAGCTTTCTTT.

The chain joins TRBV19 to TRBJ2-7, with 7 bases identical to TRBD2. The CDR3 consists of 13 residues. From germline, CDR1 is LNHDA and CDR2 SQIVND (reference sequence). V lost 4 bases and J lost 8; bases outside the gene matches: 8. CDR3 sequence (DNA): TGTGCCAGTAGTACTAGCGGAGCCTCCAAGCAGTACTTC. Its protein is CASSTSGASKQYF.

This rearrangement joins TRBV28 to TRBJ2-7; a possible D gene is TRBD1 (5 bases). Germline-derived CDR1 and CDR2 are MDHEN and SYDVKM. The CDR3 loop spans 14 amino acids. V lost 1 base and J lost 1, with 8 bases in between. CDR3 DNA: TGTGCCAGCAGTTTATCTACAGGATCCTACGAGCAGTACTTC. Residues: CASSLSTGSYEQYF.

This sequence joins TRBV4-1 and TRBJ1-6; D not certain. Germline V gene data show CDR1 as MGHRA and CDR2 as YSYEKL. With 6 bases removed from V and 0 bases from J, the gap between germline ends came to 18 bases. The CDR3 runs to 18 residues. CDR3 amino acids: CASSFLIAVSSYNSPLHF. CDR3 in DNA: TGCGCCAGCAGTTTCCTAATAGCGGTCAGCTCCTATAATTCACCCCTCCACTTT.

The chain links TRBV14 to TRBJ2-7; tentative D call: TRBD1 (5 bases). V was pared by 3 bases and J by 4 bases, with 7 bases between. The CDR3 consists of 12 residues. Germline V gene sequence: CDR1 SGHDN, CDR2 FVKESK. The CDR3, as DNA: TGTGCCAGCAGCCATGACAGATACGAGCAGTACTTC. This encodes CASSHDRYEQYF. The variable domain in full, completed from reference TRBV14 and TRBJ2-7, reads EAGVTQFPSHSVIEKGQTVTLRCDPISGHDNLYWYRRVMGKEIKFLLHFVKESKQDESGMPNNRFLAERTGGTYSTLKVQPAELEDSGVYFCASSHDRYEQYFGPGTRLTVT.

Only a few counts were recorded for this clone. The V and J genes are TRBV2 and TRBJ2-7; TRBD1 is a possible D gene (5 bases). V gave up 4 bases and J gave up 2 bases, with 9 bases separating them. From germline, CDR1 is SNHLY and CDR2 FYNNEI. This CDR3 spans 13 amino acids. The CDR3 DNA reads TGTGCCAGCAGTGGTGGGGCACCCTACGAGCAGTACTTC. Protein product: CASSGGAPYEQYF.

This chain uses TRBV28 with TRBJ2-7, with TRBD1 as a possible D gene (5 bases). Trimming took 10 bases from V and 6 from J, leaving 10 bases between them. This CDR3 has 10 residues. Germline CDR1 reads MDHEN; CDR2 reads SYDVKM. In DNA form, the CDR3 reads TGTGCCATAGGGGTTCGCGAGCAGTACTTC. It yields the protein CAIGVREQYF.

This chain uses TRBV7-2 with TRBJ2-3; the D gene is possibly TRBD1 (7 bases). The CDR3 is 15 amino acids. Germline V lookup: CDR1 SGHTA, CDR2 FQGNSA. V lost 6 bases and J lost 10, with 23 bases in between. The CDR3 region is CASSIPGQEGVSQYF. The CDR3 DNA reads as TGTGCCAGCAGTATACCAGGACAGGAGGGGGTATCGCAGTATTTT.

This clone showed up just once. Written as DNA, the CDR3 is TGTGCCAGCAGCAGGGGCAGTCCTCTCTATGGCTACACCTTC. Its translation: CASSRGSPLYGYTF. V and J are TRBV7-2 and TRBJ1-2; TRBD1 is a possible D gene (5 bases). The CDR3 length is 14 residues. The ends were cut back, 5 bases at V and 4 bases at J, with 14 bases in the middle. The germline V gene encodes CDR1 SGHTA and CDR2 FQGNSA.

This chain links TRBV27 with TRBJ2-3, with D perhaps TRBD1 (5 bases). The germline V and J ends were trimmed by 2 bases and 2 bases, with 11 bases remaining between them. Germline V CDR1 and CDR2: MNHEY, SMNVEV (reference sequence). The CDR3 totals 15 residues. The CDR3 DNA follows: TGTGCCAGCAGTTTACAGAACAGGAACACAGATACGCAGTATTTT. This encodes CASSLQNRNTDTQYF.

CDR3 nucleotide sequence: TGTGCCAGCAGTTCAACAGCGGGCCACGAGCAGTACTTC. It specifies CASSSTAGHEQYF. This chain connects TRBV28 to TRBJ2-7; D might be TRBD2 (6 bases). The ends were cut back, 4 bases at V and 5 bases at J, with 12 bases in the middle. Germline-derived CDR1 and CDR2 are MDHEN and SYDVKM. The CDR3 covers 13 residues.

The genes are TRBV5-1 and TRBJ1-1; 9 bases match TRBD1. CDR1 and CDR2 (germline): SGHRS, YFSETQ. The junction had 4 bases not matched to a gene; V was cut back by 4 bases and J by 0 bases. The CDR3 is 15 amino acids. This chain's CDR3 is CASSGTGPMNTEAFF. DNA of the CDR3: TGCGCCAGCAGCGGGACAGGGCCCATGAACACTGAAGCTTTCTTT.